These 3 T cell receptor beta chains came from one sample sequenced in a study of blood T cell repertoires in COVID-19. Profiling relied on immunoSEQ multiplex PCR, and the TCRdb table lists in-frame clones only, not all of them. The table lists approximately 300,000 clones, around nine tenths of them singletons. The specimen sequenced was PBMCs or T cells enriched from blood (not recorded which). These receptors all stem from a woman aged 30 to 39 who had been exposed to COVID-19.

V gene TRBV2 combines with J gene TRBJ2-1; 8 bases are a match to TRBD2. The trim removed 6 bases at V and 9 bases at J, leaving 13 bases unmatched. Germline values: CDR1 SNHLY, CDR2 FYNNEI. This CDR3 is 15 amino acids long. CDR3 bases: TGTGCCAGCAGGGGCCTTGACGGGGGGGTTAGTGAGCAGTTCTTC. Protein: CASRGLDGGVSEQFF. Using reference TRBV2 and TRBJ2-1 for the parts outside the CDR3, the full variable domain is EPEVTQTPSHQVTQMGQEVILRCVPISNHLYFYWYRQILGQKVEFLVSFYNNEISEKSEIFDDQFSVERPDGSNFTLKIRSTKLEDSAMYFCASRGLDGGVSEQFFGPGTRLTVL.

This chain connects TRBV12-3 or TRBV12-4 to TRBJ1-2; D may be TRBD1 (6 bases). Between the trimmed V and J ends, which lost 4 bases and 6 bases, there was a span of 12 bases. The CDR3 runs 13 residues. The CDR3: CASSWNRENGYTF. The CDR3 nucleotides are TGTGCCAGCAGTTGGAACAGGGAGAATGGCTACACCTTC.

V gene TRBV2 combines with J gene TRBJ1-5, with D perhaps TRBD1 (6 bases). Per germline, CDR1 SNHLY and CDR2 FYNNEI. The V and J ends lost 5 bases and 9 bases respectively, with 14 bases between them. This CDR3 comprises 13 residues. The CDR3 DNA sequence: TGTGCCAGCAGTTACAGGGAATCAGGGCCCCAGCATTTT. It encodes CASSYRESGPQHF.